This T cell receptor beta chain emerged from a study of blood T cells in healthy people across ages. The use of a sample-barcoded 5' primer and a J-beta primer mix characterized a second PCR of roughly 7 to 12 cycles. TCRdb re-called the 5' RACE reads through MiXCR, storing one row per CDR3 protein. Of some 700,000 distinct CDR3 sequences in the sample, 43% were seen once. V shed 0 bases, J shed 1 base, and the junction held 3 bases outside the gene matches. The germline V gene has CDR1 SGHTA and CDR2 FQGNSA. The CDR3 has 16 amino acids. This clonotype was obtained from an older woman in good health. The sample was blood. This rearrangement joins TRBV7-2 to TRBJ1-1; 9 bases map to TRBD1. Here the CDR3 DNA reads TGTGCCAGCAGCTTAGCGGGACAGGGTGCGAACACTGAAGCTTTCTTT. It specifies CASSLAGQGANTEAFF.